This T cell receptor beta chain is from a study of patients and donors after allogeneic stem cell transplantation. TCRdb itself ran the RT-PCR reads through MiXCR, one entry per CDR3 protein. Of hundreds of thousands of distinct CDR3 sequences listed, around 16% were seen once; the top ten hold 7.2%. With 0 bases clipped from V and 2 bases from J, the junction kept 5 bases outside the gene matches. This CDR3 is built from 15 residues. The germline gives CDR1 DFQATT, CDR2 SNEGSKA (reference sequence). The source of this sequence is a human donor who was either an allogeneic HSCT recipient or a stem cell or donor lymphocyte infusion donor (not recorded which). It is not recorded whose cells these are; they may come from a transplant donor. This chain connects TRBV20-1 to TRBJ2-7; 9 positions match TRBD2. The sequencing sample was made of blood, either unsorted or a sorted T cell fraction (not recorded which). The CDR3 coding sequence is TGCAGTGCTAGAGAGGGTCCTAGCGGGGCCTACGAGCAGTACTTC. Translated, it gives CSAREGPSGAYEQYF.